The T cell receptor (beta chain) described here comes from a study of blood T cell repertoires in COVID-19. Overall study context: T cells, B-cell-depleted T cells, or PBMCs supplied cDNA or gDNA.

This CDR3 comprises 13 residues. Trimming removed 4 bases from V and 5 bases from J; junction bases left unmatched: 4. In germline, CDR1 is KGHSH, CDR2 LQKENI. The method was immunoSEQ multiplex PCR; TCRdb's version includes in-frame clones alone and lacks a portion of them. The table has about 160,000 clones, roughly 90% seen once. The source of this sequence is a man aged 25 to 40 with COVID-19, enrolled during active disease. The sample consisted of peripheral blood. The rearrangement uses TRBV18 and TRBJ1-1; 7 positions match TRBD1. As DNA, the CDR3 is TGTGCCAGCTCACAGTCAGGGGGGACTGAAGCTTTCTTT. Translating it yields CASSQSGGTEAFF.